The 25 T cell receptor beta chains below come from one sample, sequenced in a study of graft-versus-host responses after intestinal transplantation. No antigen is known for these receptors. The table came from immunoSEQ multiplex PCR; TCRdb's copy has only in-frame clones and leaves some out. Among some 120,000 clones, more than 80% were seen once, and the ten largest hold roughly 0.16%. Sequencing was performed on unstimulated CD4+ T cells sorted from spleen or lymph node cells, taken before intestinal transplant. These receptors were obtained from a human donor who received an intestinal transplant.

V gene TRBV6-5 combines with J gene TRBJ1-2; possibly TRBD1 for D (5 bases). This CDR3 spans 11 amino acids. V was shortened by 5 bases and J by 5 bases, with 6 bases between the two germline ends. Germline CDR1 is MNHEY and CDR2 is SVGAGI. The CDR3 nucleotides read TGTGCCAGCAGTGGGGGGTATGGCTACACCTTC. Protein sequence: CASSGGYGYTF.

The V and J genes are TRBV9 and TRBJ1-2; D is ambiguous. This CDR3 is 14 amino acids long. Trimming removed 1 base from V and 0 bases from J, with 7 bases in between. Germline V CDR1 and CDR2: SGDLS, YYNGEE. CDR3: CASSVQASNYGYTF. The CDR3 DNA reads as TGTGCCAGCAGCGTACAGGCATCTAACTATGGCTACACCTTC.

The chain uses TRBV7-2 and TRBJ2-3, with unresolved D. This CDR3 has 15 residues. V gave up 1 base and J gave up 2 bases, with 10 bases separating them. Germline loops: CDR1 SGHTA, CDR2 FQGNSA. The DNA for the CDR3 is TGTGCCAGCAGCTTAGGAGGCGGAATCACAGATACGCAGTATTTT. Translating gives CASSLGGGITDTQYF.

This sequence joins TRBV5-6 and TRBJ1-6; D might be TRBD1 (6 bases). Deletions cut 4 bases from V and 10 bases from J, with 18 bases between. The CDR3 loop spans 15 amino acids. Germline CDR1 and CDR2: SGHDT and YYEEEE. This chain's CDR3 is CASSLRGGVGSPLHF. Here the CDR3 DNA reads TGTGCCAGCAGCCTAAGAGGGGGGGTAGGATCACCCCTCCACTTT.

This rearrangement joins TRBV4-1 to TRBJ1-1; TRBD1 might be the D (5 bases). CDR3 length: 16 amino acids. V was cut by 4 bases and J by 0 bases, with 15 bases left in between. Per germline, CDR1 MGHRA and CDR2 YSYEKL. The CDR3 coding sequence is TGCGCCAGCAGCCCCGCAGGGATTCGGATGAACACTGAAGCTTTCTTT. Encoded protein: CASSPAGIRMNTEAFF.

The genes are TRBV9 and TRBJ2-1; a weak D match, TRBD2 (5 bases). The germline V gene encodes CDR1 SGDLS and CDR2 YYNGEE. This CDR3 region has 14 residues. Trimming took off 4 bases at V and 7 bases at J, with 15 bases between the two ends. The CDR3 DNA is TGTGCCAGCAGCCCCACTGCTAGCAGGAATGAGCAGTTCTTC. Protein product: CASSPTASRNEQFF.

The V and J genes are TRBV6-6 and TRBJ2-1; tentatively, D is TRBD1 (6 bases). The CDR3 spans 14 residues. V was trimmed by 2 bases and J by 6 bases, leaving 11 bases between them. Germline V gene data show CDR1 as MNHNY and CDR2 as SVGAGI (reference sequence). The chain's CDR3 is CASSYAQGANEQFF. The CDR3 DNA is TGTGCCAGCAGTTACGCACAGGGCGCCAATGAGCAGTTCTTC.

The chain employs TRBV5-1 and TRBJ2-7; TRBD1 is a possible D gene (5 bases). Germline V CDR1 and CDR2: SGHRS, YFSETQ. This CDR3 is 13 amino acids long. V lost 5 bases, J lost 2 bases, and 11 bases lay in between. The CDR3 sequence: CASRSEGAYEQYF. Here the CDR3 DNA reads TGCGCCAGCAGGTCCGAAGGGGCCTACGAGCAGTACTTC.

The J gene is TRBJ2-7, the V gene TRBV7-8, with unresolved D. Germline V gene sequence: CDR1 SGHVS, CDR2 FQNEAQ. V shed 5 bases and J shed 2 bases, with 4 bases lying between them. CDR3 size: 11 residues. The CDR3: CASSHTYEQYF. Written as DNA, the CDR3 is TGTGCCAGCAGCCATACCTACGAGCAGTACTTC.

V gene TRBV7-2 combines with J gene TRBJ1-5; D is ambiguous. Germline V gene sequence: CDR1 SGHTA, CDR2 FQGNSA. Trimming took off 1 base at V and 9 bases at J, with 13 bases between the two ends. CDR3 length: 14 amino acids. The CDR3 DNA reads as TGTGCCAGCAGCTTAGGGGCCTCGGTGGGGCCCCAGCATTTT. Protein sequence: CASSLGASVGPQHF.

The CDR3 DNA reads as TGTGCCAGCAGCTTAACGCGGGGAGGCACAGATACGCAGTATTTT. Protein product: CASSLTRGGTDTQYF. The chain carries TRBV7-2 and TRBJ2-3, with D possibly being TRBD2 (6 bases). CDR3 length: 15 amino acids. V was shortened by 2 bases and J by 1 base, with 10 bases between the two germline ends. Per germline, CDR1 SGHTA and CDR2 FQGNSA.

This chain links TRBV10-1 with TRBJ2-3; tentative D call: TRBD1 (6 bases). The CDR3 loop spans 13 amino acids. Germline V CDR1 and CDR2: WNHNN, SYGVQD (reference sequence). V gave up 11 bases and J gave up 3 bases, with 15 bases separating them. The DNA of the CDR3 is TGCGCCGGGGGCCTGCACAGGACAGATACGCAGTATTTT. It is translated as CAGGLHRTDTQYF.

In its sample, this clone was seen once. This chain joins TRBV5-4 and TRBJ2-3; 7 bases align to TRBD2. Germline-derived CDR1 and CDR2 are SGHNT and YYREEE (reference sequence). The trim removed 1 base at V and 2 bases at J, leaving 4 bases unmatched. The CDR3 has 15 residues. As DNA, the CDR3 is TGTGCCAGCAGCTTGAAGCGGGGACCCACAGATACGCAGTATTTT. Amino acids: CASSLKRGPTDTQYF.

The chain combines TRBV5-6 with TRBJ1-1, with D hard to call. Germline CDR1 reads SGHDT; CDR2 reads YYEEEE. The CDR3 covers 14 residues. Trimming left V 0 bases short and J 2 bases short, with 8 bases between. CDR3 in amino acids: CASSLADRNTEAFF. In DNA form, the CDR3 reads TGTGCCAGCAGCTTGGCCGACCGAAACACTGAAGCTTTCTTT. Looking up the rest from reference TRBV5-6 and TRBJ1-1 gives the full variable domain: DAGVTQSPTHLIKTRGQQVTLRCSPKSGHDTVSWYQQALGQGPQFIFQYYEEEERQRGNFPDRFSGHQFPNYSSELNVNALLLGDSALYLCASSLADRNTEAFFGQGTRLTVV.

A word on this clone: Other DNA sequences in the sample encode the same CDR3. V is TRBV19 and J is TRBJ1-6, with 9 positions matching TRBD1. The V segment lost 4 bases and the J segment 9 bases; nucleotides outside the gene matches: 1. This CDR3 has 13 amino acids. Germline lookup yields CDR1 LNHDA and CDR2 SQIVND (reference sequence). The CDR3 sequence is CASSRQGGSPLHF. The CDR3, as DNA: TGTGCCAGTAGTAGACAGGGGGGTTCACCCCTCCACTTT.

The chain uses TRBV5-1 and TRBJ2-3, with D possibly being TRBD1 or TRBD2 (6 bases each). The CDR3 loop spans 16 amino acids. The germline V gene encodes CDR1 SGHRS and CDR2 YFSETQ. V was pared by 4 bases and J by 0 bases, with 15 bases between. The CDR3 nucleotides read TGCGCCAGCAGCCCCCGGGGGCAGGGGAGCACAGATACGCAGTATTTT. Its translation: CASSPRGQGSTDTQYF.

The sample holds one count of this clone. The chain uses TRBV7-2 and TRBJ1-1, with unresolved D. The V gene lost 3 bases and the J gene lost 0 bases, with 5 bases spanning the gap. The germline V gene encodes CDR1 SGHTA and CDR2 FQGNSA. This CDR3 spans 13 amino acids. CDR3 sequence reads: CASSFQMNTEAFF. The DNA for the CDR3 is TGTGCCAGCAGCTTCCAAATGAACACTGAAGCTTTCTTT.

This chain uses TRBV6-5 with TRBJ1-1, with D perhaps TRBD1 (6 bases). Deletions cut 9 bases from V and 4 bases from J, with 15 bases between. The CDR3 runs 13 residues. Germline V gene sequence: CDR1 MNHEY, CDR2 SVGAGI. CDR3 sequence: CASSTGWGTEAFF. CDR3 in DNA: TGTGCCAGTTCGACAGGTTGGGGCACTGAAGCTTTCTTT.

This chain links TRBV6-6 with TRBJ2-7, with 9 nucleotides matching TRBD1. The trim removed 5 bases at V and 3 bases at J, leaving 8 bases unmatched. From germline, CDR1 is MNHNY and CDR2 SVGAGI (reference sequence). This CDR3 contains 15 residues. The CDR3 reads CASSATGGLGYEQYF. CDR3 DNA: TGTGCCAGCAGTGCAACAGGGGGCCTTGGCTACGAGCAGTACTTC.

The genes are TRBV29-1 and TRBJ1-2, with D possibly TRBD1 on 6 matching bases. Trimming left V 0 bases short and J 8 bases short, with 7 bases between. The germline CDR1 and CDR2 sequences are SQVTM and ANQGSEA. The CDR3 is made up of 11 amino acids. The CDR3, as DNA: TGCAGCGTTGAAGAGAGGGGGGGCTACACCTTC. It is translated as CSVEERGGYTF.

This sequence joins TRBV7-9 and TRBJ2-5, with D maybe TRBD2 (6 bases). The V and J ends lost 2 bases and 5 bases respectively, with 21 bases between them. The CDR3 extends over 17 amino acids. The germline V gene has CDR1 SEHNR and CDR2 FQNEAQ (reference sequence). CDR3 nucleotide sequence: TGTGCCAGCAGCTTATCATTTGCCCTGGGGGGACGGGAGACCCAGTACTTC. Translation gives CASSLSFALGGRETQYF.

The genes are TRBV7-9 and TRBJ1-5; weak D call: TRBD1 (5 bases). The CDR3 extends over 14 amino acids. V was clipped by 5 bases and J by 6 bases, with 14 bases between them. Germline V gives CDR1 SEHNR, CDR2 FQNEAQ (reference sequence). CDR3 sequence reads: CASSLPGRGQPQHF. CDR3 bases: TGTGCCAGCAGCCTTCCAGGGAGGGGTCAGCCCCAGCATTTT.

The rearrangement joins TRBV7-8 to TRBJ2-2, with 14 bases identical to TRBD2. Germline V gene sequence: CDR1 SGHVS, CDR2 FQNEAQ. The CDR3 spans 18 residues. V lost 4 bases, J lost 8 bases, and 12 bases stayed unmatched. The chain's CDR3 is CASSSLPTSGGALGELFF. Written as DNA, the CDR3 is TGTGCCAGCAGCTCATTACCGACTAGCGGGGGGGCATTGGGGGAGCTGTTTTTT.

This CDR3 reads CASSNRGQGVDGYTF. CDR3 bases: TGTGCCAGTAGTAATCGAGGACAGGGGGTCGATGGCTACACCTTC. This sequence joins TRBV19 and TRBJ1-2; TRBD1 aligns across 10 bases. This CDR3 is 15 amino acids long. Germline CDR1 reads LNHDA; CDR2 reads SQIVND (reference sequence). J lost 6 bases, V lost 4 bases, and 8 bases had no gene match.

The CDR3 is CASSLQEDYGYTF. Written as DNA, the CDR3 is TGTGCCAGCAGCTTACAGGAGGACTATGGCTACACCTTC. The chain carries TRBV6-1 and TRBJ1-2; weak D call: TRBD1 (5 bases). CDR3 length: 13 residues. Germline CDR1 is MNHNS and CDR2 is SASEGT. Trimming cost V 6 bases and J 3 bases, with 11 bases left between them.